This TCR beta chain is from a study of T cells after yellow fever vaccination. Study overall: The SMART-Seq v4 Ultra Low Input method served to prepare the low-cell-number fractions. General study findings and limits: CD4 and CD8 compartments shared a small share of clonotypes. Peaking faster, on day 5 versus 15, the secondary response was nonetheless weaker.

The CDR3 consists of 14 residues. Germline CDR1 is LNHNV and CDR2 is YYDKDF (reference sequence). Between the trimmed V and J ends, which lost 0 bases and 2 bases, there was a span of 7 bases. UMIs were added to TCR cDNA along with a universal primer site when it was made by 5'RACE template switching. In TCRdb, the 5' RACE reads were re-called with MiXCR into one record per CDR3 protein. The sample includes hundreds of thousands of distinct CDR3 sequences, roughly a fifth seen only once; the top ten take around 17%. A note on this clonotype: The antigen is unknown.

The sequence was obtained from a man between 18 and 29 years old who received the YFV17D yellow fever vaccine. The J gene is TRBJ1-2, the V gene TRBV15; no clear D gene. The material was PBMCs, obtained around 3 weeks after the first yellow fever vaccination. The CDR3 region is CATSRDLGNYGYTF. For the CDR3, the DNA is TGTGCCACCAGCAGAGATCTGGGGAACTATGGCTACACCTTC.